Reported below is one T cell receptor (beta chain). The data belong to a study of identifying expanded T cells in peripheral blood. This table comes from immunoSEQ multiplex PCR, and its TCRdb copy is limited to in-frame clones, with some not included. The data show some 120,000 clones, around four fifths seen once. The sequence was collected from a person between 18 and 69 years old in good health. Sequences were obtained from blood.

This CDR3 reads CASITSGTGNEETQYF. CDR3 nucleotide sequence: TGTGCCAGCATCACCTCCGGGACAGGGAACGAAGAGACCCAGTACTTC. The chain couples TRBV5-4 to TRBJ2-5; 9 bases are a match to TRBD1. The CDR3 is made up of 16 amino acids. Germline V gene data show CDR1 as SGHNT and CDR2 as YYREEE (reference sequence). V lost 6 bases and J lost 3; bases outside the gene matches: 12.